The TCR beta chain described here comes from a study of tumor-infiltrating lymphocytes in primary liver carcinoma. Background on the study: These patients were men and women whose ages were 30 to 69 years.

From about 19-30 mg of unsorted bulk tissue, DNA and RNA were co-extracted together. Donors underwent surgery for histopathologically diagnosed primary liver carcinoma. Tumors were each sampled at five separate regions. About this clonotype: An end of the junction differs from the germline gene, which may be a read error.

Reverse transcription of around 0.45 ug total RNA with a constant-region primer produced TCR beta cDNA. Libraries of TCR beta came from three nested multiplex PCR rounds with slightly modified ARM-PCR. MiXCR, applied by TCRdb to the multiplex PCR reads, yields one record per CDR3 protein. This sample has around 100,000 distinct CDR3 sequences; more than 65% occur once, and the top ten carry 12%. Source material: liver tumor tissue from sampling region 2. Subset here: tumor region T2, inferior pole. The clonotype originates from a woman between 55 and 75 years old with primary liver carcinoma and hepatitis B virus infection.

Written as DNA, the CDR3 is TGTGCCAGCAGCTTAGTGTTCGGCGGGCTTTCCTATAATGAGCAGTTTTTC. Protein sequence: CASSLVFGGLSYNEQFF. This chain joins TRBV11-3 and TRBJ2-1; D may be TRBD2 (5 bases). Germline assignment: CDR1 SGHNT and CDR2 YENEEA. CDR3 length: 17 residues.